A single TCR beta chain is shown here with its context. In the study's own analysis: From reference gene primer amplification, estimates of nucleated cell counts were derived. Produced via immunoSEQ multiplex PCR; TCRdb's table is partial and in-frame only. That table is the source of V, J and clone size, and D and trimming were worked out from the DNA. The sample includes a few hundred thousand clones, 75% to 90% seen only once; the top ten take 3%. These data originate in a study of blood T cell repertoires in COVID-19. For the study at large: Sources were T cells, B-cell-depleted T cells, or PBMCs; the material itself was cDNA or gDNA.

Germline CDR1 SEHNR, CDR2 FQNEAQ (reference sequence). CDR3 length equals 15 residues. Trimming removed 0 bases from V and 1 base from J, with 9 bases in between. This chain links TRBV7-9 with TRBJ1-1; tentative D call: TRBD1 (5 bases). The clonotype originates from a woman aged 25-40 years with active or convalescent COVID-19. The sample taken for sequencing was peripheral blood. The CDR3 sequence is CASSLAGGRNTEAFF. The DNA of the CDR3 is TGTGCCAGCAGCTTAGCGGGGGGGAGGAACACTGAAGCTTTCTTT.